Below are 27 T cell receptor beta chains sequenced from a single sample in a study of T cell responses to AZD1222 COVID-19 vaccine. Here immunoSEQ multiplex PCR was the method, and the copy in TCRdb shows in-frame clones only, minus some. The table records about 130,000 clones, approximately 91% of them present only once. Sequencing was performed on peripheral blood, taken 28 days after the second AZD1222 dose. The receptor set was obtained from an adult who received the AZD1222 COVID-19 vaccine.

The chain couples TRBV19 to TRBJ1-5, with TRBD1 identical over 9 bases. Germline CDR1 LNHDA, CDR2 SQIVND (reference sequence). The CDR3 sequence is 16 residues long. J gave up 5 bases and V 5 bases, and 10 bases lay outside the gene matches. CDR3 sequence (DNA): TGTGCCAGTAGTGCCGCGGGACAGGGTTATTATCAGCCCCAGCATTTT. It is translated as CASSAAGQGYYQPQHF.

The chain recombines TRBV7-3 with TRBJ2-5, with D possibly being TRBD1 or TRBD2 (7 bases each). The CDR3 contains 13 residues. V lost 5 bases and J 7 bases, leaving 14 bases between the germline ends. The V gene's germline CDR1 is SGHTA and CDR2 FQGTGA. CDR3 amino acids: CASSLDREGTQYF. The CDR3, as DNA: TGTGCCAGCAGCCTCGACAGGGAGGGGACCCAGTACTTC.

V usage is TRBV27 and J usage is TRBJ2-1; D is possibly TRBD1 (5 bases). The CDR3 has 17 amino acids. Trimming cost V 3 bases and J 2 bases, with 17 bases left between them. In germline, CDR1 is MNHEY, CDR2 SMNVEV (reference sequence). CDR3 bases: TGTGCCAGCAGTTTGCATTTGGGGCTTTCTCCCTACAATGAGCAGTTCTTC. Encoded protein: CASSLHLGLSPYNEQFF.

This chain connects TRBV6-1 to TRBJ1-2, with 7 positions matching TRBD1. CDR1 MNHNS and CDR2 SASEGT come from the germline V gene. V was clipped by 2 bases and J by 8 bases; unmatched bases: 14. The CDR3 has 16 residues. The chain's CDR3 is CASSEKRGRVHRGYTF. The CDR3 region has the DNA TGTGCCAGCAGTGAAAAGAGGGGGCGTGTACATAGGGGCTACACCTTC.

The V gene is TRBV12-5, the J gene TRBJ1-2, with a weak D call TRBD1 (6 bases). V gave up 6 bases and J gave up 3 bases, with 23 bases separating them. Germline loops: CDR1 LGHNT, CDR2 FRNRAP. The CDR3 runs 17 residues. CDR3 loop: CASGKMGQRATYYGYTF. CDR3 DNA sequence: TGTGCTAGTGGCAAAATGGGACAACGCGCCACTTACTATGGCTACACCTTC.

The sample holds a few counts of this clone. CDR3 nucleotide sequence: TGCAGCGTTGAACGGCTAGTCACAGATACGCAGTATTTT. Its protein is CSVERLVTDTQYF. J is TRBJ2-3 and V is TRBV29-1; no clear D. The CDR3 contains 13 residues. The germline gives CDR1 SQVTM, CDR2 ANQGSEA. The V and J ends lost 2 bases and 2 bases respectively, with 8 bases between them.

The rearrangement joins TRBV19 to TRBJ2-7, with TRBD2 identical over 8 bases. The germline V gene has CDR1 LNHDA and CDR2 SQIVND (reference sequence). The CDR3 runs to 16 residues. The junction had 11 bases not matched to a gene; V was cut back by 5 bases and J by 2 bases. The CDR3 DNA reads as TGTGCCAGTAGTCTCCTGGGGGTAGCGGGGACCTACGAGCAGTACTTC. Translation: CASSLLGVAGTYEQYF.

The CDR3 DNA sequence: TGTGCCAGCAGCCAAGATCAAGGCATCGAGCAGTTCTTC. Translating gives CASSQDQGIEQFF. The chain employs TRBV3-1 (or the pseudogene TRBV3-2) and TRBJ2-1; D is uncertain. V lost 0 bases to trimming and J lost 10 bases, with 10 bases between them. The CDR3 runs to 13 residues. The germline V gene has CDR1 LGHDT and CDR2 YNNKEL (reference sequence).

This rearrangement joins TRBV7-3 to TRBJ2-3, with TRBD2 identical over 7 bases. Germline CDR1 is SGHTA and CDR2 is FQGTGA. CDR3 length equals 13 residues. Unmatched junction bases numbered 2, after V lost 8 bases and J lost 0 bases. CDR3 DNA sequence: TGTGCCAGCTCTAGCGGTAGCACAGATACGCAGTATTTT. Protein: CASSSGSTDTQYF.

In this sample, this clone turned up once. The chain recombines TRBV30 with TRBJ2-7; TRBD2 aligns across 7 bases. Germline V CDR1 and CDR2: GTSNPN, SVGIG (reference sequence). The CDR3 sequence is 15 residues long. V lost 1 base, J lost 5 bases, and 11 bases stayed unmatched. The CDR3 spells CAWSGGRGRSHEQYF. In nucleotides, the CDR3 is TGTGCCTGGAGTGGGGGTCGCGGGAGAAGTCACGAGCAGTACTTC.

This chain uses TRBV18 with TRBJ1-3; D perhaps matches TRBD1 (5 bases). This CDR3 has 16 amino acids. Germline loops: CDR1 KGHSH, CDR2 LQKENI. V was trimmed by 3 bases and J by 0 bases, leaving 12 bases between them. This chain's CDR3 is CASSPVTDHSGNTIYF. The CDR3 nucleotides are TGTGCCAGCTCACCGGTGACAGACCACTCTGGAAACACCATATATTTT.

CDR3 in DNA: TGTGCCAGCAGTTTAGCTAGCTCCTACGAGCAGTACTTC. Protein: CASSLASSYEQYF. V and J are TRBV27 and TRBJ2-7; D unresolved. The V gene lost 2 bases and the J gene lost 0 bases, with 5 bases spanning the gap. Germline V gives CDR1 MNHEY, CDR2 SMNVEV (reference sequence). This CDR3 contains 13 residues.

The gene calls are TRBV7-9 and TRBJ2-5, with 11 nucleotides matching TRBD2. V trimming: 5 bases; J trimming: 4 bases; junction bases outside the gene matches: 3. The V gene's germline CDR1 is SEHNR and CDR2 FQNEAQ (reference sequence). The CDR3 sequence is 14 residues long. CDR3 DNA sequence: TGTGCCAGCAGCACACTAGCGGGAGTAGAGACCCAGTACTTC. Protein product: CASSTLAGVETQYF. Using reference TRBV7-9 and TRBJ2-5 for the parts outside the CDR3, the full variable domain is DTGVSQNPRHKITKRGQNVTFRCDPISEHNRLYWYRQTLGQGPEFLTYFQNEAQLEKSRLLSDRFSAERPKGSFSTLEIQRTEQGDSAMYLCASSTLAGVETQYFGPGTRLLVL.

The chain combines TRBV12-5 with TRBJ2-2; tentative D call: TRBD1 (6 bases). V lost 3 bases, J lost 0 bases, and 11 bases lay in between. The CDR3 contains 16 residues. Germline values: CDR1 LGHNT, CDR2 FRNRAP. CDR3 sequence (DNA): TGTGCTAGTGGTTTTTCCGGGACAACGAACACCGGGGAGCTGTTTTTT. This sequence encodes CASGFSGTTNTGELFF.

This chain joins TRBV28 and TRBJ2-7; D is ambiguous. Trimming took 5 bases from V and 4 from J, leaving 3 bases between them. This CDR3 comprises 10 residues. Germline CDR1 MDHEN, CDR2 SYDVKM. CDR3 DNA sequence: TGTGCCAGCAGTAGATACGAGCAGTACTTC. Translation: CASSRYEQYF.

In DNA form, the CDR3 reads TGTGCCAGTAGTATCCCGATGGACAGGGGGAGAGGCTACACCTTC. This gives the protein CASSIPMDRGRGYTF. This chain links TRBV19 with TRBJ1-2; 10 bases fit TRBD1. V gave up 3 bases and J gave up 8 bases; unmatched junction bases: 9. Germline CDR1 LNHDA, CDR2 SQIVND (reference sequence). The CDR3 consists of 15 residues.

This clone has a handful of counts. V usage is TRBV9 and J usage is TRBJ2-2; the D is unclear. V was trimmed by 0 bases and J by 2 bases, leaving 8 bases between them. Germline V gives CDR1 SGDLS, CDR2 YYNGEE. This CDR3 is built from 15 residues. The CDR3 DNA is TGTGCCAGCAGCGTAGGGTGGGGAAACACCGGGGAGCTGTTTTTT. It translates to CASSVGWGNTGELFF.

J is TRBJ1-6 and V is TRBV7-4, with a tentative D call TRBD1 (5 bases). The CDR3 sequence is 16 residues long. The V and J ends lost 4 bases and 6 bases respectively, with 16 bases between them. CDR1 and CDR2 (germline): SGHVT, SQSDAQ. CDR3 in amino acids: CASSSPGTEGNSPLHF. As DNA, the CDR3 is TGTGCCAGCAGCTCTCCCGGGACCGAAGGTAATTCACCCCTCCACTTT.

CDR3 loop: CASSPPQQGMYGYTF. For the CDR3, the DNA is TGTGCCAGCTCACCACCGCAGCAGGGGATGTATGGCTACACCTTC. The V gene is TRBV18, the J gene TRBJ1-2; D possibly corresponds to TRBD1 (6 bases). CDR1 is KGHSH and CDR2 is LQKENI in the germline V gene. This CDR3 is 15 amino acids long. V shed 0 bases and J shed 5 bases, with 13 bases lying between them.

The chain couples TRBV2 to TRBJ2-2; D unresolved. V lost 3 bases and J lost 5, with 13 bases in between. The CDR3 covers 15 residues. The germline V gene encodes CDR1 SNHLY and CDR2 FYNNEI. This CDR3 is CASSDRPGVTGELFF. The CDR3 region has the DNA TGTGCCAGCAGTGATCGGCCCGGTGTAACCGGGGAGCTGTTTTTT.

Only one count was recorded for this clone. This chain's CDR3 is CASSLVQGEAFF. The CDR3 coding sequence is TGTGCCAGCAGCTTAGTACAGGGTGAAGCTTTCTTT. The rearrangement links TRBV7-9 to TRBJ1-1; D might be TRBD1 (6 bases). This CDR3 is 12 amino acids long. Germline V gene lookup returns CDR1 SEHNR and CDR2 FQNEAQ (reference sequence). V dropped 1 base and J dropped 7 bases, with 7 bases sitting between them. Variable domain in full (rest from reference TRBV7-9 and TRBJ1-1): DTGVSQNPRHKITKRGQNVTFRCDPISEHNRLYWYRQTLGQGPEFLTYFQNEAQLEKSRLLSDRFSAERPKGSFSTLEIQRTEQGDSAMYLCASSLVQGEAFFGQGTRLTVV.

The rearrangement joins TRBV2 to TRBJ1-2; TRBD1 matches 7 bases. CDR3 length: 13 residues. The germline CDR1 and CDR2 sequences are SNHLY and FYNNEI. V lost 6 bases and J lost 5; bases outside the gene matches: 6. CDR3 sequence: CASRSGQQYGYTF. CDR3 DNA sequence: TGTGCCAGCAGATCGGGACAGCAATATGGCTACACCTTC.

This sequence joins TRBV28 and TRBJ1-2; the D gene is possibly TRBD1 (6 bases). V was trimmed by 10 bases and J by 4 bases, leaving 16 bases between them. Germline loops: CDR1 MDHEN, CDR2 SYDVKM. The CDR3 is made up of 13 amino acids. CDR3 sequence (DNA): TGTGCCACCCTGATGGACAGTGGCTATGGCTACACCTTC. Its protein product is CATLMDSGYGYTF.

The V call is TRBV15, the J call TRBJ2-7; D may correspond to TRBD1 or TRBD2 (5 bases each). This CDR3 is built from 14 residues. The V gene lost 6 bases and the J gene lost 2 bases, with 14 bases spanning the gap. Germline V lookup: CDR1 LNHNV, CDR2 YYDKDF (reference sequence). DNA for the CDR3: TGTGCCACCAGTCAATCGGGACGGACCTACGAGCAGTACTTC. It is translated as CATSQSGRTYEQYF.

V and J are TRBV5-1 and TRBJ2-7; possible D gene TRBD1, 6 bases. V was shortened by 0 bases and J by 5 bases, with 12 bases between the two germline ends. This CDR3 contains 14 residues. The germline gives CDR1 SGHRS, CDR2 YFSETQ. CDR3 sequence reads: CASSLDREIHEQYF. The CDR3 region has the DNA TGCGCCAGCAGCTTGGACAGGGAGATTCACGAGCAGTACTTC.

This sequence joins TRBV28 and TRBJ2-2, with no clear D. Trimming removed 6 bases at V and 8 bases at J, with 16 bases between. Germline V CDR1 and CDR2: MDHEN, SYDVKM. The CDR3 consists of 14 residues. CDR3 nucleotide sequence: TGTGCCAGCAGCCCCCACAATTGGCGGGGGGAGCTGTTTTTT. This gives the protein CASSPHNWRGELFF.

In nucleotides, the CDR3 is TGTGCCAGCAGCCCTACTGACAGGGGCCGCCCAGATACGCAGTATTTT. Amino acids: CASSPTDRGRPDTQYF. The J gene is TRBJ2-3, the V gene TRBV2; 8 bases are shared with TRBD1. Germline loops: CDR1 SNHLY, CDR2 FYNNEI. This CDR3 has 16 amino acids. The V segment lost 6 bases and the J segment 4 bases; nucleotides outside the gene matches: 12. Full variable domain (remainder filled in from reference TRBV2 and TRBJ2-3): EPEVTQTPSHQVTQMGQEVILRCVPISNHLYFYWYRQILGQKVEFLVSFYNNEISEKSEIFDDQFSVERPDGSNFTLKIRSTKLEDSAMYFCASSPTDRGRPDTQYFGPGTRLTVL.